Below are 19 T cell receptor beta chains sequenced from a single sample in a study of T-cell memory formation after mild COVID-19. TCRdb re-analysed the 5' RACE reads in MiXCR, keeping a single row per CDR3 protein. The sample consists of some 150,000 distinct CDR3 sequences, over 15% of them appearing once. The sample taken for sequencing was PBMCs or a T cell subset sorted from them (not recorded which). The receptor source for this set is an adult woman who had mild COVID-19 (a few samples of this study predate the infection). Cell type and time point are not known.

This clonotype was counted between two and nine times. The chain uses TRBV18 and TRBJ2-7; 8 bases map to TRBD1. Germline trimming cut 3 bases from V and 6 bases from J; bases unmatched to any gene: 4. The length of the CDR3 is 13 residues. Per the germline V gene, CDR1 is KGHSH and CDR2 is LQKENI. The CDR3 DNA reads as TGTGCCAGCTCACCTCAACAGGGGGGCGAGCAGTACTTC. This gives the protein CASSPQQGGEQYF. The entire variable domain, with the rest obtained from reference TRBV18 and TRBJ2-7, is as follows: NAGVMQNPRHLVRRRGQEARLRCSPMKGHSHVYWYRQLPEEGLKFMVYLQKENIIDESGMPKERFSAEFPKEGPSILRIQQVVRGDSAAYFCASSPQQGGEQYFGPGTRLTVT.

The chain couples TRBV7-8 to TRBJ1-1; unclear D gene. This CDR3 is 13 amino acids long. CDR1 SGHVS and CDR2 FQNEAQ come from the germline V gene. The V gene lost 3 bases and the J gene lost 0 bases, with 5 bases spanning the gap. This CDR3 is CASSFMMNTEAFF. Here the CDR3 DNA reads TGTGCCAGCAGCTTTATGATGAACACTGAAGCTTTCTTT.

This clonotype was seen a handful of times. The V and J genes are TRBV6-5 and TRBJ2-4; D may be TRBD2 (7 bases). This CDR3 has 14 amino acids. Looked up from germline, CDR1 is MNHEY and CDR2 is SVGAGI. Trimming removed 0 bases at V and 10 bases at J, with 13 bases between. CDR3 DNA: TGTGCCAGCAGTTACTCGGGCAGGGGAGGGATTCAGTACTTC. Its protein is CASSYSGRGGIQYF.

This clonotype was observed a handful of times. V and J are TRBV19 and TRBJ1-1; 7 bases are shared with TRBD1. CDR1 and CDR2 from the germline V gene are LNHDA and SQIVND (reference sequence). The V segment lost 6 bases and the J segment 8 bases; nucleotides outside the gene matches: 12. The CDR3 is 14 amino acids. The CDR3 sequence is CASSYTRGAFEAFF. The CDR3 region has the DNA TGTGCCAGTAGCTACACCAGGGGGGCCTTCGAAGCTTTCTTT.

There are a few counts of this clonotype. The chain employs TRBV20-1 and TRBJ2-7; the match to TRBD1 covers 7 bases. The CDR3 covers 12 residues. V was pared by 6 bases and J by 4 bases, with 6 bases of the junction left unmatched. Germline values: CDR1 DFQATT, CDR2 SNEGSKA (reference sequence). CDR3 DNA sequence: TGCAGTGCAAGACAGGGAGCTTACGAGCAGTACTTC. It yields the protein CSARQGAYEQYF.

This sequence joins TRBV7-6 and TRBJ2-3, with D possibly matching TRBD2 (6 bases). Trimming shortened V by 2 bases and J by 2 bases, and 17 bases separated the two germline ends. Germline loops: CDR1 SGHVS, CDR2 FNYEAQ. The CDR3 covers 17 residues. The CDR3 region is CASSLPWEDPNTDTQYF. CDR3 coding DNA: TGTGCCAGCAGCTTACCATGGGAGGATCCAAACACAGATACGCAGTATTTT.

This chain uses TRBV7-2 with TRBJ2-5; 8 nucleotides line up with TRBD2. The V segment lost 1 base and the J segment 5 bases; nucleotides outside the gene matches: 6. The CDR3 is 15 amino acids. The germline CDR1 and CDR2 sequences are SGHTA and FQGNSA. In DNA form, the CDR3 reads TGTGCCAGCAGCTTAGGAGCGGGAGCAGGGGAGACCCAGTACTTC. This translates into CASSLGAGAGETQYF.

This clonotype has a handful of counts. This chain uses TRBV7-8 with TRBJ2-1; the match to TRBD2 covers 8 bases. The CDR3 covers 15 residues. Germline V lookup: CDR1 SGHVS, CDR2 FQNEAQ. V trimming: 4 bases; J trimming: 6 bases; junction bases outside the gene matches: 8. CDR3: CASSSLAGTGNEQFF. The CDR3 DNA is TGTGCCAGCAGCTCGTTAGCGGGAACGGGCAATGAGCAGTTCTTC.

This clonotype was recorded a few times. The CDR3 protein is CSASWTVSNQPQHF. The CDR3 DNA reads TGCAGTGCTAGCTGGACTGTTTCCAATCAGCCCCAGCATTTT. The chain joins TRBV20-1 to TRBJ1-5; D unresolved. V shed 3 bases and J shed 3 bases, with 12 bases lying between them. Per germline, CDR1 DFQATT and CDR2 SNEGSKA (reference sequence). CDR3 size: 14 residues.

The rearrangement joins TRBV12-3 or TRBV12-4 to TRBJ2-2; TRBD1 aligns across 8 bases. Trimming removed 6 bases from V and 5 bases from J; junction bases left unmatched: 5. The CDR3 consists of 14 residues. The CDR3 sequence: CASSRTGRTGELFF. CDR3 nucleotides: TGTGCCAGCAGCCGGACAGGGCGGACCGGGGAGCTGTTTTTT.

The chain is built from TRBV7-2 and TRBJ1-5; 8 bases are a match to TRBD1. The CDR3 is 15 residues long. Germline-derived CDR1 and CDR2 are SGHTA and FQGNSA. V was pared by 2 bases and J by 1 base, with 1 base of the junction left unmatched. CDR3 loop: CASSLTGGSNQPQHF. CDR3 bases: TGTGCCAGCAGCTTAACAGGGGGGAGCAATCAGCCCCAGCATTTT.

In nucleotides, the CDR3 is TGCAGTGCTGTCTATCCGGGACATGTAGAACACGAGCAGTTCTTC. As protein: CSAVYPGHVEHEQFF. The chain links TRBV20-1 to TRBJ2-1; possibly TRBD1 for D (6 bases). CDR3 size: 15 residues. CDR1 is DFQATT, CDR2 SNEGSKA, per germline (reference sequence). V was shortened by 5 bases and J by 10 bases, with 24 bases between the two germline ends.

The V gene is TRBV7-2, the J gene TRBJ1-4; D might be TRBD1 (5 bases). The V gene lost 4 bases and the J gene lost 6 bases, with 15 bases spanning the gap. This CDR3 is built from 15 residues. Germline V gene lookup returns CDR1 SGHTA and CDR2 FQGNSA. The CDR3 coding sequence is TGTGCCAGCAGCTCTGCCGGGGGGTATGATGAAAAACTGTTTTTT. Encoded protein: CASSSAGGYDEKLFF.

V usage is TRBV20-1 and J usage is TRBJ2-7; 8 nucleotides line up with TRBD1. In germline, CDR1 is DFQATT, CDR2 SNEGSKA (reference sequence). CDR3 length: 13 amino acids. V lost 4 bases, J lost 7 bases, and 9 bases stayed unmatched. The CDR3 protein is CSANAGGKGEQYF. CDR3 DNA: TGCAGTGCTAACGCAGGGGGCAAGGGAGAGCAGTACTTC.

This chain connects TRBV11-3 to TRBJ2-3; maybe TRBD2 (6 bases). V dropped 4 bases and J dropped 2 bases, with 16 bases sitting between them. CDR1 SGHNT and CDR2 YENEEA come from the germline V gene. The CDR3 spans 16 residues. This chain's CDR3 is CASSSTSGGYTDTQYF. CDR3 in DNA: TGTGCCAGCAGCTCCACCTCCGGGGGATACACAGATACGCAGTATTTT. The full variable domain, with the rest looked up from reference TRBV11-3 and TRBJ2-3, is EAGVVQSPRYKIIEKKQPVAFWCNPISGHNTLYWYLQNLGQGPELLIRYENEEAVDDSQLPKDRFSAERLKGVDSTLKIQPAELGDSAVYLCASSSTSGGYTDTQYFGPGTRLTVL.

The chain uses TRBV18 and TRBJ1-1, with 7 positions matching TRBD1. This CDR3 is built from 17 residues. V dropped 4 bases and J dropped 5; count of bases not matched to a gene: 16. CDR1 and CDR2 (germline): KGHSH, LQKENI. The CDR3 DNA follows: TGTGCCAGCTCACGGATAGCCGGACAGGACCCGGGGACTGAAGCTTTCTTT. This sequence encodes CASSRIAGQDPGTEAFF.

This clonotype has just a few counts. The chain joins TRBV5-6 to TRBJ1-1; D is possibly TRBD1 (6 bases). This CDR3 region has 15 residues. From germline, CDR1 is SGHDT and CDR2 YYEEEE. V lost 0 bases to trimming and J lost 1 base, with 10 bases between them. Here the CDR3 reads CASSLDPGENTEAFF. The CDR3 nucleotides read TGTGCCAGCAGCTTGGACCCAGGGGAGAACACTGAAGCTTTCTTT.

DNA for the CDR3: TGCAGCGTTGGGTTCGGGCAGTCCACAGATACGCAGTATTTT. Translating it yields CSVGFGQSTDTQYF. V gene TRBV29-1 combines with J gene TRBJ2-3, with D unclear. Germline V lookup: CDR1 SQVTM, CDR2 ANQGSEA. V was pared by 4 bases and J by 2 bases, with 13 bases between. The CDR3 covers 14 residues.

The gene calls are TRBV29-1 and TRBJ2-5, with a possible D match to TRBD2 (5 bases). Between the trimmed V and J ends, which lost 7 bases and 4 bases, there was a span of 19 bases. In germline, CDR1 is SQVTM, CDR2 ANQGSEA. CDR3 length equals 14 residues. CDR3 sequence: CSALGLASGETQYF. The CDR3 DNA is TGCAGCGCACTAGGGCTAGCAAGCGGAGAGACCCAGTACTTC. Based on the CDR3 plus reference TRBV29-1 and TRBJ2-5, the full variable domain is SAVISQKPSRDICQRGTSLTIQCQVDSQVTMMFWYRQQPGQSLTLIATANQGSEATYESGFVIDKFPISRPNLTFSTLTVSNMSPEDSSIYLCSALGLASGETQYFGPGTRLLVL.